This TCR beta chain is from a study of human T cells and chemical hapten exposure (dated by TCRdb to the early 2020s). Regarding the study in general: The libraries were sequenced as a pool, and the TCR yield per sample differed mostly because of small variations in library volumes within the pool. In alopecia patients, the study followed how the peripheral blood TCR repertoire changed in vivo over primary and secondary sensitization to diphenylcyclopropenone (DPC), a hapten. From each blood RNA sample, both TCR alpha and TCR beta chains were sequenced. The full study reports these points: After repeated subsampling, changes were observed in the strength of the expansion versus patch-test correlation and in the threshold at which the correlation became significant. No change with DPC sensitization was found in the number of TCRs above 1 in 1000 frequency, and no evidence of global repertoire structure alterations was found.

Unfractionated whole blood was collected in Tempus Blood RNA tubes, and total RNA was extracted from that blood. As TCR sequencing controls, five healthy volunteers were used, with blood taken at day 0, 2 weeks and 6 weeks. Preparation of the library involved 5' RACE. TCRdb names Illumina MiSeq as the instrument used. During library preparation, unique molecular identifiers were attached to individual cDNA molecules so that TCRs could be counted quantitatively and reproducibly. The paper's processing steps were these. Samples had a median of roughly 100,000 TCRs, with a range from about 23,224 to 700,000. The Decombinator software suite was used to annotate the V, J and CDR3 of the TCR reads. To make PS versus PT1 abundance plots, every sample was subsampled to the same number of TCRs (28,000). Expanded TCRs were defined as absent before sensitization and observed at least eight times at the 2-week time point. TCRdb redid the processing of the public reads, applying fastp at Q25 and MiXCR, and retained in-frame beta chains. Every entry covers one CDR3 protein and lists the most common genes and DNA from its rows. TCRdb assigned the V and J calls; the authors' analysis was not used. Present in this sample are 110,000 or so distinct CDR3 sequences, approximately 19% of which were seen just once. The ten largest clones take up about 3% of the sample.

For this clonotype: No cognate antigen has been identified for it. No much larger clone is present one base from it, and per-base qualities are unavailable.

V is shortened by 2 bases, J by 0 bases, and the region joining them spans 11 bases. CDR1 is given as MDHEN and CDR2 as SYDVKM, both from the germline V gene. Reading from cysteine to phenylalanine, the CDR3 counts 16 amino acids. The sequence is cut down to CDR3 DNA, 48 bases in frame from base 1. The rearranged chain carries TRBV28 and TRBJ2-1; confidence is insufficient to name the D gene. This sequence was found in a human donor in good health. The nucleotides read TGTGCCAGCAGTTTAACTCGGGTGAGCTCCTACAATGAGCAGTTCTTC. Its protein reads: CASSLTRVSSYNEQFF. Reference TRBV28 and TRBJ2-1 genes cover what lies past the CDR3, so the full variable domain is DVKVTQSSRYLVKRTGEKVFLECVQDMDHENMFWYRQDPGLGLRLIYFSYDVKMKEKGDIPEGYSVSREKKERFSLILESASTNQTSMYLCASSLTRVSSYNEQFFGPGTRLTVL.